A selection of T cell receptor beta chains follows, all from one sample in a study of regulatory T cells in long-lasting Graves disease. TCRdb analysed the multiplex PCR reads with MiXCR anew, one entry per CDR3 protein. The sample has roughly 400,000 distinct CDR3 sequences, roughly a fifth seen once. The source was peripheral blood mononuclear cells (PBMCs), collected when the disease was refractory, from a patient treated with antithyroid drugs. All receptors come from a female donor with Graves disease. Each CDR3 is given with its conserved first and last residue. A D gene is named only where the DNA matches it firmly. A clone size is listed for some rows: how often the clone was seen (once, few, many), or a class if it is expanded.

D: TRBD2
size: .
V: TRBV2
J: TRBJ2-3
CDR3: CASSDGDSGRYGTDTQYF
DNA: TGTGCCAGCAGTGATGGAGATAGCGGGAGATACGGCACAGATACGCAGTATTTT

D: TRBD2
size: many
V: TRBV28
J: TRBJ2-7
CDR3: CASSSGTREYAEQYF
DNA: TGTGCCAGCAGCTCCGGGACTAGAGAGTACGCGGAGCAGTACTTC

D: .
size: few
V: TRBV18
J: TRBJ2-2
CDR3: CASSPPGQMYTGELFF
DNA: TGTGCCAGCTCACCACCTGGACAGATGTACACCGGGGAGCTGTTTTTT

D: .
size: many
V: TRBV28
J: TRBJ2-7
CDR3: CASSDPGVGPYEQYF
DNA: TGTGCCAGCAGTGACCCAGGGGTCGGCCCCTACGAGCAGTACTTC

D: TRBD1
size: once
V: TRBV10-2
J: TRBJ1-3
CDR3: CASSFFTGESGNTIYF
DNA: TGCGCCAGCAGTTTTTTTACAGGGGAATCTGGAAACACCATATATTTT

D: .
size: many
V: TRBV24-1
J: TRBJ2-2
CDR3: CATSGRGRGTSLNSALDTGELFF
DNA: TGTGCCACCAGTGGGCGGGGGCGGGGAACCTCTCTAAACTCCGCGCTCGACACCGGGGAGCTGTTTTTT

D: .
size: few
V: TRBV2
J: TRBJ2-4
CDR3: CASSYDGERGIQYF
DNA: TGTGCCAGCAGTTACGACGGAGAGAGAGGCATTCAGTACTTC

D: .
size: .
V: TRBV3-1
J: TRBJ2-5
CDR3: CASSHGWVQETQYF
DNA: TGTGCCAGCAGCCACGGCTGGGTTCAAGAGACCCAGTACTTC

D: .
size: many
V: TRBV6-1
J: TRBJ2-2
CDR3: CASSEWDGGGGELFF
DNA: TGTGCCAGCAGTGAATGGGACGGGGGCGGCGGGGAGCTGTTTTTT

D: .
size: .
V: TRBV2
J: TRBJ2-2
CDR3: CASSNEDAGELFF
DNA: TGTGCCAGCAGTAATGAGGACGCCGGGGAGCTGTTTTTT

D: .
size: many
V: TRBV28
J: TRBJ2-7
CDR3: CASSSDNYEQYF
DNA: TGTGCCAGCAGCTCGGACAACTACGAGCAGTACTTC

D: .
size: many
V: TRBV28
J: TRBJ2-7
CDR3: CASSPMSDISYEQYF
DNA: TGTGCCAGCAGTCCCATGTCGGACATCTCCTACGAGCAGTACTTC

D: TRBD1
size: few
V: TRBV29-1
J: TRBJ2-5
CDR3: CSEGQEETQYF
DNA: TGCAGCGAGGGACAGGAAGAGACCCAGTACTTC

D: .
size: once
V: TRBV19
J: TRBJ2-2
CDR3: CASSIAFSATNTGELFF
DNA: TGTGCCAGTAGTATAGCATTCAGCGCCACGAACACCGGGGAGCTGTTTTTT

D: TRBD2
size: once
V: TRBV29-1
J: TRBJ2-7
CDR3: CSAGTSGSCEQYF
DNA: TGCAGCGCCGGGACTAGCGGGAGCTGCGAGCAGTACTTC

D: TRBD1
size: few
V: TRBV20-1
J: TRBJ1-1
CDR3: CSVRLNPSGTGGPEAFF
DNA: TGCAGTGTCAGATTAAACCCCAGCGGGACAGGGGGACCTGAAGCTTTCTTT

D: TRBD2
size: .
V: TRBV20-1
J: TRBJ2-2
CDR3: CSASGTSGRGTGELFF
DNA: TGCAGTGCCTCCGGGACTAGCGGGAGGGGAACCGGGGAGCTGTTTTTT

D: .
size: many
V: TRBV2
J: TRBJ1-1
CDR3: CASFPGRLTEAFF
DNA: TGTGCCAGCTTCCCTGGGCGGCTTACTGAAGCTTTCTTT

D: .
size: many
V: TRBV30
J: TRBJ1-1
CDR3: CAWIGTEAFF
DNA: TGTGCCTGGATAGGGACTGAAGCTTTCTTT

D: .
size: .
V: TRBV20-1
J: TRBJ1-3
CDR3: CSARPSGSSGNTIYF
DNA: TGCAGTGCTAGACCTTCAGGAAGCTCTGGAAACACCATATATTTT

D: .
size: many
V: TRBV12-3/TRBV12-4
J: TRBJ2-2
CDR3: CASRGDGEVRGGLFF
DNA: TGTGCCAGCAGGGGGGACGGGGAGGTCAGGGGGGGGCTGTTTTTT

D: .
size: many
V: TRBV12-3/TRBV12-4
J: TRBJ2-5
CDR3: CASSLGQGGETQYF
DNA: TGTGCCAGCAGCTTGGGGCAGGGTGGAGAGACCCAGTACTTC